A selection of T cell receptor beta chains follows, all from one sample in a study of blood T cell repertoires in COVID-19. The table came from immunoSEQ multiplex PCR; TCRdb's copy has only in-frame clones and leaves some out. In the table there are about 190,000 clones, roughly four fifths of which are singletons. The specimen sequenced was peripheral blood. The receptor set was obtained from a middle-aged woman with acute or convalescent COVID-19. Each CDR3 is given with its conserved first and last residue. A D gene is named only where the DNA matches it firmly. Expanded clones get a size class; other rows say once, few or many, or leave the size out.

clone size	D gene	V gene	J gene	CDR3 protein	CDR3 DNA
.	.	TRBV27	TRBJ1-4	CASSPQGSTNEKLFF	TGTGCCAGCAGTCCACAGGGTTCGACTAATGAAAAACTGTTTTTT
once	.	TRBV6-5	TRBJ1-4	CASFGRGTNEKLFF	TGTGCCAGCTTCGGGAGGGGAACTAATGAAAAACTGTTTTTT
.	.	TRBV11-3	TRBJ2-3	CASSLDGGTDTQYF	TGTGCCAGCAGCTTAGACGGTGGCACAGATACGCAGTATTTT
few	TRBD1	TRBV9	TRBJ1-2	CASSEGQGYGGYTF	TGTGCCAGCAGCGAGGGACAGGGATACGGAGGCTACACCTTC
.	.	TRBV24-1	TRBJ2-5	CATSDKSEETQYF	TGTGCCACCAGTGATAAATCCGAAGAGACCCAGTACTTC
.	.	TRBV7-6	TRBJ1-2	CASSSTRGYGYTF	TGTGCCAGCAGCTCTACTCGGGGCTATGGCTACACCTTC
.	TRBD1	TRBV19	TRBJ1-1	CASSTNTGAPEAFF	TGTGCCAGTAGTACAAATACAGGGGCCCCTGAAGCTTTCTTT
.	.	TRBV19	TRBJ2-2	CASSIRQGRATGELFF	TGTGCCAGTAGTATTCGCCAGGGCCGGGCCACCGGGGAGCTGTTTTTT
few	.	TRBV19	TRBJ1-2	CASTETGFYGYTF	TGTGCCAGTACCGAAACAGGGTTCTATGGCTACACCTTC
.	.	TRBV7-8	TRBJ1-3	CASSSTIDTIYF	TGTGCCAGCAGCTCGACTATAGACACCATATATTTT
.	.	TRBV2	TRBJ1-1	CASKRRGNTEAFF	TGTGCCAGCAAACGACGGGGTAACACTGAAGCTTTCTTT
.	.	TRBV16	TRBJ1-5	CASGRGSNQPQHF	TGTGCCAGCGGGAGAGGGAGCAATCAGCCCCAGCATTTT
once	TRBD2	TRBV5-1	TRBJ2-7	CASSLTSGRYEQYF	TGCGCCAGCAGCTTGACTAGCGGGAGATACGAGCAGTACTTC
.	TRBD1	TRBV11-2	TRBJ2-5	CASEMDRQETQYF	TGTGCCAGTGAGATGGACAGGCAAGAGACCCAGTACTTC
.	.	TRBV30	TRBJ1-2	CAWNDGGVTGYTF	TGTGCCTGGAACGACGGAGGGGTTACGGGCTACACCTTC
.	.	TRBV6-1	TRBJ1-5	CASREGGDSNQPQHF	TGTGCCAGCAGGGAGGGAGGTGATAGCAATCAGCCCCAGCATTTT
once	.	TRBV6-2/TRBV6-3	TRBJ1-6	CASSYKPSIHVYNSPLHF	TGTGCCAGCAGTTACAAGCCCTCAATTCACGTCTATAATTCACCCCTCCACTTT
.	TRBD2	TRBV10-3	TRBJ2-1	CAISDLGGAEGRISYNEQFF	TGTGCCATCAGTGATTTGGGAGGGGCCGAAGGAAGAATCTCCTACAATGAGCAGTTCTTC
once	.	TRBV5-1	TRBJ1-2	CASSLDSGWVDGYTF	TGCGCCAGCAGCTTGGATTCAGGGTGGGTAGATGGCTACACCTTC
.	.	TRBV13	TRBJ2-7	CASSFGHYEQYF	TGTGCCAGCAGCTTTGGGCACTACGAGCAGTACTTC
.	TRBD1	TRBV7-3	TRBJ1-2	CASSLEGTGGAGYTF	TGTGCCAGCAGCTTAGAGGGGACAGGGGGCGCAGGCTACACCTTC
.	.	TRBV7-3	TRBJ2-7	CASSFAQGPYEQYF	TGTGCCAGCAGCTTCGCCCAGGGTCCCTACGAGCAGTACTTC
.	.	TRBV7-2	TRBJ1-3	CASRVAGAGNTIYF	TGTGCCAGCAGAGTAGCCGGGGCTGGAAACACCATATATTTT
.	.	TRBV20-1	TRBJ1-1	CSGEMNTEAFF	TGCAGTGGCGAGATGAACACTGAAGCTTTCTTT
.	.	TRBV21-1	TRBJ2-7	CASLGPPWQGRGREQYF	TGTGCCAGTTTAGGTCCCCCGTGGCAAGGACGGGGTCGAGAGCAGTACTTC
few	.	TRBV19	TRBJ2-6	CASSPRHSGANVLTF	TGTGCCAGTAGTCCACGACACTCTGGGGCCAACGTCCTGACTTTC
.	.	TRBV3-1/TRBV3-2	TRBJ2-3	CASSHGTDYTDTQYF	TGTGCCAGCAGCCATGGGACGGACTACACAGATACGCAGTATTTT
.	.	TRBV3-1/TRBV3-2	TRBJ1-2	CASSQGGGYTF	TGTGCCAGCAGCCAAGGTGGCGGCTACACCTTC
.	.	TRBV7-8	TRBJ1-6	CASTMGESSYNSPLHF	TGTGCCAGCACGATGGGCGAGAGCTCCTATAATTCACCCCTCCACTTT
.	TRBD1	TRBV5-1	TRBJ1-2	CASSSTGGIRLGYTF	TGCGCCAGCAGCTCGACAGGGGGCATAAGGTTGGGCTACACCTTC
.	.	TRBV6-2/TRBV6-3	TRBJ2-5	CASSYLPGFRARGKTQYF	TGTGCCAGCAGTTACCTCCCAGGCTTCAGAGCGAGAGGGAAGACCCAGTACTTC
.	TRBD2	TRBV4-1	TRBJ2-2	CASSIPTPGLVTGELFF	TGCGCCAGCAGCATACCTACACCGGGACTAGTCACCGGGGAGCTGTTTTTT
.	.	TRBV6-5	TRBJ1-1	CASSYSGHPFGTEAFF	TGTGCCAGCAGTTACAGTGGACACCCCTTTGGGACTGAAGCTTTCTTT
.	.	TRBV7-9	TRBJ2-7	CASSLMTGSYEQYF	TGTGCCAGCAGCTTAATGACGGGGTCCTACGAGCAGTACTTC
.	.	TRBV6-5	TRBJ1-2	CASSYSEGLGYTF	TGTGCCAGCAGTTACTCGGAGGGGCTCGGCTACACCTTC
.	.	TRBV5-8	TRBJ1-2	CASSLGLFSGDGYTF	TGTGCCAGCAGCTTGGGGTTGTTCTCGGGGGATGGCTACACCTTC
.	TRBD2	TRBV15	TRBJ2-7	CATSRAGLGGTRPYEQYF	TGTGCCACCAGCAGAGCGGGACTAGGGGGGACTAGACCCTACGAGCAGTACTTC
.	.	TRBV27	TRBJ2-7	CASSSLQTGYEQYF	TGTGCCAGCAGTTCCCTCCAGACTGGCTACGAGCAGTACTTC
.	TRBD2	TRBV27	TRBJ2-7	CAGPGTIHEQYF	TGTGCCGGCCCCGGGACTATCCACGAGCAGTACTTC
.	.	TRBV24-1	TRBJ2-3	CATSDLSTLSSDTQYF	TGTGCCACCAGTGATTTGTCCACTCTTTCGTCCGATACGCAGTATTTT
.	.	TRBV7-8	TRBJ1-2	CASSSRQANYGYTF	TGTGCCAGCAGCAGTCGACAGGCGAACTATGGCTACACCTTC
.	.	TRBV19	TRBJ2-1	CASCRVGGHDEQFF	TGTGCCAGTTGCCGGGTCGGGGGGCACGATGAGCAGTTCTTC
.	TRBD1	TRBV2	TRBJ2-7	CASSAGTAPYEQYF	TGTGCCAGCAGTGCCGGGACAGCCCCCTACGAGCAGTACTTC
.	TRBD1	TRBV5-1	TRBJ2-7	CASSSGQGTGEQYF	TGCGCCAGCAGCTCTGGACAGGGAACTGGCGAGCAGTACTTC
.	.	TRBV2	TRBJ1-5	CASSPTTGLASQPQHF	TGTGCCAGCAGCCCAACCACAGGGTTGGCAAGTCAGCCCCAGCATTTT
.	TRBD2	TRBV5-8	TRBJ2-7	CASSRSGAAVYEQYF	TGTGCCAGCAGCCGGAGCGGGGCCGCTGTCTACGAGCAGTACTTC
.	TRBD1	TRBV4-1	TRBJ1-5	CASSQTGDRDQPQHF	TGCGCCAGCAGCCAAACAGGGGATCGGGATCAGCCCCAGCATTTT
.	.	TRBV28	TRBJ2-7	CASSFRGASSYEQYF	TGTGCCAGCAGTTTCCGGGGGGCCAGCTCCTACGAGCAGTACTTC
.	TRBD1	TRBV28	TRBJ1-1	CASSWTGRTTEAFF	TGTGCCAGCAGTTGGACAGGGAGGACAACTGAAGCTTTCTTT
.	TRBD2	TRBV5-1	TRBJ2-7	CASSGASGPFGEQYF	TGCGCCAGCAGCGGAGCTAGCGGGCCCTTCGGCGAGCAGTACTTC
once	TRBD2	TRBV18	TRBJ2-1	CASYPGLGLNEQFF	TGTGCCAGCTACCCGGGACTAGGCCTCAATGAGCAGTTCTTC